These 30 T cell receptor beta chains came from one sample sequenced in a study of molecular identifiers for immune sequencing clone quantification. TCRdb fed the PCR reads into MiXCR, producing one record per CDR3 protein. This table holds about 640,000 distinct CDR3 sequences, just under 20% found once. Sample: naive CD8+ T cells from blood, with Jurkat cell RNA spiked in. Subset given: FACS-sorted CD8+CD4-CCR7+CD45RA+ naive T cells. The receptor source for this set is a human donor in good health. Some libraries in this study had Jurkat cell RNA spiked in.

This clonotype appeared many times. The chain recombines TRBV27 with TRBJ2-6; D assignment may be TRBD1 or TRBD2 (5 bases each). Germline values: CDR1 MNHEY, CDR2 SMNVEV (reference sequence). The germline V and J ends were trimmed by 2 bases and 1 base, with 15 bases remaining between them. The CDR3 runs to 18 residues. CDR3 sequence reads: CASSLRPGTGSGANVLTF. The CDR3 DNA reads TGTGCCAGCAGTTTACGTCCCGGGACGGGGTCTGGGGCCAACGTCCTGACTTTC.

As concerns this clonotype: A much larger clone lies a single base off, so this may be a read error. This chain connects TRBV11-2 to TRBJ1-4; D unclear. V lost 2 bases and J 1 base, leaving 8 bases between the germline ends. Germline V CDR1 and CDR2: SGHAT, FQNNGV. The CDR3 extends over 15 amino acids. CDR3 region: CASSLRLVTNEKLFF. CDR3 nucleotide sequence: TGTGCCAGCAGCTTACGTCTGGTAACTAATGAAAAACTGTTTTTT.

The table lists this clonotype with a few counts. V is TRBV4-3 and J is TRBJ2-2; 7 nucleotides agree with TRBD1. The junction had 6 bases not matched to a gene; V was cut back by 1 base and J by 7 bases. This CDR3 has 15 amino acids. CDR1 LGHNA and CDR2 YSLEER come from the germline V gene. CDR3 nucleotide sequence: TGCGCCAGCAGCCAAGGAACAGGGGAATACGGGGAGCTGTTTTTT. This gives the protein CASSQGTGEYGELFF.

This clonotype showed up just a few times. V and J are TRBV9 and TRBJ2-3; maybe TRBD1 (6 bases). This CDR3 is 16 amino acids long. Germline loops: CDR1 SGDLS, CDR2 YYNGEE. V was cut by 3 bases and J by 2 bases, with 16 bases left in between. The CDR3 protein is CASSARSGDLTDTQYF. In DNA, the CDR3 is TGTGCCAGCAGCGCAAGATCAGGGGACCTCACAGATACGCAGTATTTT.

This clonotype was found many times. The V call is TRBV18, the J call TRBJ2-1; 7 bases are shared with TRBD1. CDR1 is KGHSH and CDR2 is LQKENI in the germline V gene. The CDR3 runs to 17 residues. With V trimmed by 1 base and J by 9 bases, 15 bases remained unmatched. The CDR3 loop reads CASSPRGVDRDRGEQFF. DNA of the CDR3: TGTGCCAGCTCACCACGGGGTGTTGACAGGGATCGGGGTGAGCAGTTCTTC.

This clonotype was counted ten times or more. J is TRBJ2-7 and V is TRBV7-9; maybe TRBD1 (6 bases). Germline CDR1 reads SEHNR; CDR2 reads FQNEAQ (reference sequence). V was shortened by 4 bases and J by 7 bases, with 11 bases between the two germline ends. The CDR3 contains 12 residues. The CDR3 spells CASSSGVGEQYF. The DNA of the CDR3 is TGTGCCAGCAGCTCAGGGGTAGGGGAGCAGTACTTC.

This clonotype has just a few counts. The chain carries TRBV5-6 and TRBJ2-7; D not resolved. Germline assignment: CDR1 SGHDT and CDR2 YYEEEE. The CDR3 is made up of 13 amino acids. Deletions cut 0 bases from V and 5 bases from J, with 9 bases between. The CDR3 protein is CASSLAMDDEQYF. The CDR3 bases are TGTGCCAGCAGCTTGGCAATGGACGACGAGCAGTACTTC. The whole variable domain, remainder taken from reference TRBV5-6 and TRBJ2-7, is DAGVTQSPTHLIKTRGQQVTLRCSPKSGHDTVSWYQQALGQGPQFIFQYYEEEERQRGNFPDRFSGHQFPNYSSELNVNALLLGDSALYLCASSLAMDDEQYFGPGTRLTVT.

A remark on this clonotype: Given a much more abundant clone one base away, this may be a read error. The genes are TRBV5-1 and TRBJ2-7; 9 bases are a match to TRBD2. Germline CDR1 is SGHRS and CDR2 is YFSETQ. This CDR3 has 16 residues. CDR3 in amino acids: CAGRQASGVGSEEQYF. DNA for the CDR3: TGCGCCGGCAGGCAAGCTAGCGGGGTCGGGTCGGAGGAGCAGTACTTC. Full variable domain (remainder filled in from reference TRBV5-1 and TRBJ2-7): KAGVTQTPRYLIKTRGQQVTLSCSPISGHRSVSWYQQTPGQGLQFLFEYFSETQRNKGNFPGRFSGRQFSNSRSEMNVSTLELGDSALYLCAGRQASGVGSEEQYFGPGTRLTVT.

This clonotype was observed at least ten times. This rearrangement joins TRBV6-2 or TRBV6-3 to TRBJ2-3, with D unclear. V dropped 5 bases and J dropped 0 bases, with 15 bases sitting between them. Germline V CDR1 and CDR2: MNHEY, SVGEGT. This CDR3 has 16 residues. In nucleotides, the CDR3 is TGTGCCAGCAGTGATACAGCTACACCCAGCACAGATACGCAGTATTTT. Residues: CASSDTATPSTDTQYF.

This clonotype has ten or more counts. The chain is built from TRBV20-1 and TRBJ2-1; 11 bases line up with TRBD2. The V and J ends lost 0 bases and 4 bases, in that order; junction bases with no gene match: 14. Germline V gene data show CDR1 as DFQATT and CDR2 as SNEGSKA (reference sequence). The CDR3 covers 19 residues. The CDR3 protein is CSARDYSGRAVFGYNEQFF. CDR3 DNA: TGCAGTGCTAGAGATTATAGCGGGAGGGCCGTGTTTGGGTACAATGAGCAGTTCTTC.

At least ten counts were recorded for this clonotype. This sequence joins TRBV27 and TRBJ1-5; D gene ambiguous. The germline V and J ends were trimmed by 6 bases and 6 bases, with 12 bases remaining between them. This CDR3 is 13 amino acids long. CDR1 is MNHEY and CDR2 is SMNVEV in the germline V gene (reference sequence). This CDR3 reads CASSPAGFQPQHF. The CDR3 DNA is TGTGCCAGCAGCCCGGCGGGGTTTCAGCCCCAGCATTTT.

This clonotype was recorded a few times. The genes are TRBV12-3 or TRBV12-4 and TRBJ2-1; D gene unclear. The V end was cut by 5 bases, the J end by 3 bases, with 14 bases between. The CDR3 has 15 residues. CDR3: CASSINSLVYNEQFF. The CDR3 DNA is TGTGCCAGCAGTATTAATTCCCTAGTCTACAATGAGCAGTTCTTC.

This clonotype has at least ten counts. The chain combines TRBV18 with TRBJ2-1, with D uncertain. CDR3 length: 14 residues. Germline V gives CDR1 KGHSH, CDR2 LQKENI. V shed 3 bases and J shed 8 bases, with 14 bases lying between them. The CDR3 DNA is TGTGCCAGCTCACCCCCGTGGATCGACGATGAGCAGTTCTTC. It codes for CASSPPWIDDEQFF. The variable domain in full, with the rest retrieved from reference TRBV18 and TRBJ2-1, is NAGVMQNPRHLVRRRGQEARLRCSPMKGHSHVYWYRQLPEEGLKFMVYLQKENIIDESGMPKERFSAEFPKEGPSILRIQQVVRGDSAAYFCASSPPWIDDEQFFGPGTRLTVL.

This clonotype was found many times. This rearrangement joins TRBV15 to TRBJ2-3, with a possible D match to TRBD1 (6 bases). From germline, CDR1 is LNHNV and CDR2 YYDKDF (reference sequence). V dropped 1 base and J dropped 1 base, with 15 bases sitting between them. The CDR3 contains 17 residues. DNA of the CDR3: TGTGCCACCAGCAGAGGTCCGAGGGGGAGCGGCACAGATACGCAGTATTTT. Its translation: CATSRGPRGSGTDTQYF.

In its sample, this clonotype was seen many times. The rearrangement uses TRBV12-3 or TRBV12-4 and TRBJ2-6; the D gene could be TRBD1 or TRBD2 (6 bases each). CDR3 length equals 16 residues. With 3 bases removed from V and 1 base from J, the gap between germline ends came to 10 bases. The CDR3 here is CASSLQGGSGANVLTF. DNA of the CDR3: TGTGCCAGCAGTTTGCAAGGGGGGTCTGGGGCCAACGTCCTGACTTTC.

This clonotype occurred many times. The rearrangement joins TRBV6-5 to TRBJ2-1; D is unresolved. The germline V gene encodes CDR1 MNHEY and CDR2 SVGAGI. The CDR3 has 14 residues. V lost 2 bases and J lost 3, with 8 bases in between. The CDR3 bases are TGTGCCAGCAGTTACGTCGGCGACTACAATGAGCAGTTCTTC. Its translation is CASSYVGDYNEQFF.

Remarks on this clonotype: This may be a read error: a much more frequent sequence differs by one nucleotide. This chain joins TRBV12-3 or TRBV12-4 and TRBJ2-3; D may match TRBD1 or TRBD2 (5 bases each). The CDR3 sequence is 15 residues long. The ends were cut back, 5 bases at V and 0 bases at J, with 12 bases in the middle. CDR3 sequence reads: CASSHRRDSTDTQYF. CDR3 nucleotides: TGTGCCAGCAGTCACCGTAGGGACAGCACAGATACGCAGTATTTT.

This clonotype was counted ten times or more. V usage is TRBV28 and J usage is TRBJ2-4; D not resolved. Trimming took 4 bases from V and 1 from J, leaving 5 bases between them. The CDR3 sequence is 13 residues long. Germline CDR1 and CDR2: MDHEN and SYDVKM. The CDR3 sequence is CASSSAAKNIQYF. CDR3 DNA: TGTGCCAGCAGTTCGGCCGCCAAAAACATTCAGTACTTC.

Only one count was recorded for this clonotype. Possible read error: a much larger clone is one base away. This sequence joins TRBV7-8 and TRBJ2-5, with D perhaps TRBD1 (6 bases). Per the germline V gene, CDR1 is SGHVS and CDR2 is FQNEAQ. This CDR3 has 17 residues. V lost 5 bases and J 1 base, leaving 20 bases between the germline ends. The CDR3 DNA reads as TGTGCCAGCAGCGTAAGGGGGACGGAAGACGTCCAAGAGACCCAGTACTTC. Protein: CASSVRGTEDVQETQYF.

About this clonotype: A much larger clone lies one base from this, so it may be a read error. The J gene is TRBJ2-7, the V gene TRBV4-3; TRBD1 agrees at 7 bases. Germline V gives CDR1 LGHNA, CDR2 YSLEER. This CDR3 is built from 15 residues. J gave up 6 bases and V 0 bases, and 8 bases lay outside the gene matches. As DNA, the CDR3 is TGCGCCAGCAGCCAAGAACGAGGGGGCAATTGCGAGCAGTACTTC. Translating gives CASSQERGGNCEQYF.

As concerns this clonotype: A much larger clone lies one base from this, so it may be a read error. Because it lacks the conserved phenylalanine or tryptophan at the end, this CDR3 is likely a read error. This chain connects TRBV4-2 to TRBJ1-4; 9 bases agree with TRBD1. The V gene's germline CDR1 is LGHNA and CDR2 YNFKEQ. V shed 0 bases and J 7 bases; nucleotides not matched to a gene: 3. The CDR3 is made up of 15 amino acids. The CDR3 nucleotides are TGTGCCAGCAGCCAAGAGGAGACAGGGGGTGAAAAACTGTTTCTT. It specifies CASSQEETGGEKLFL.

CDR3 sequence: CASSQDFGGPYNEQFF. Here the CDR3 DNA reads TGCGCCAGCAGCCAAGATTTTGGGGGACCTTACAATGAGCAGTTCTTC. The chain couples TRBV4-1 to TRBJ2-1; tentatively, D is TRBD1 or TRBD2 (5 bases each). The germline V and J ends were trimmed by 0 bases and 4 bases, with 13 bases remaining between them. Germline CDR1 is MGHRA and CDR2 is YSYEKL. The CDR3 has 16 amino acids.

This clonotype was found many times. The J gene is TRBJ1-4, the V gene TRBV18, with D unclear. V was shortened by 3 bases and J by 0 bases, with 14 bases between the two germline ends. The CDR3 spans 17 residues. CDR1 is KGHSH, CDR2 LQKENI, per germline. The CDR3 reads CASSPADETSTNEKLFF. CDR3 DNA sequence: TGTGCCAGCTCACCTGCTGACGAAACCTCAACTAATGAAAAACTGTTTTTT.

A few counts support this clonotype. V and J are TRBV5-1 and TRBJ2-7, with 11 bases lining up with TRBD2. CDR3 size: 18 residues. CDR1 is SGHRS and CDR2 is YFSETQ in the germline V gene. After removal of 1 base from V and 3 bases from J, the junction contained 12 bases not matched to a gene. The CDR3 nucleotides are TGCGCCAGCAGCTTGTCACTACTCGGGACTAGCGGAATCTACGAGCAGTACTTC. Protein sequence: CASSLSLLGTSGIYEQYF. Together with reference TRBV5-1 and TRBJ2-7, the CDR3 gives the full variable domain: KAGVTQTPRYLIKTRGQQVTLSCSPISGHRSVSWYQQTPGQGLQFLFEYFSETQRNKGNFPGRFSGRQFSNSRSEMNVSTLELGDSALYLCASSLSLLGTSGIYEQYFGPGTRLTVT.

This clonotype was observed many times. V usage is TRBV29-1 and J usage is TRBJ1-2; TRBD1 agrees at 7 bases. This CDR3 region has 17 residues. V was pared by 4 bases and J by 3 bases, with 17 bases of the junction left unmatched. CDR1 is SQVTM, CDR2 ANQGSEA, per germline. The CDR3 DNA reads as TGCAGCGTTGTGAGCTGGGACCAGGCAGGGGGACACTATGGCTACACCTTC. Protein product: CSVVSWDQAGGHYGYTF.

Worth noting for this clonotype: It may be a read error: a sequence one base away is much more abundant. The CDR3 DNA sequence: TGTGCCAGCAACCCACACTACGGGGAGCTGTTTTTT. It translates to CASNPHYGELFF. The chain carries TRBV7-9 and TRBJ2-2; D not resolved. The CDR3 has 12 amino acids. Germline CDR1 SEHNR, CDR2 FQNEAQ (reference sequence). V lost 7 bases, J lost 7 bases, and 10 bases lay in between. Using reference TRBV7-9 and TRBJ2-2 for the parts outside the CDR3, the full variable domain is DTGVSQNPRHKITKRGQNVTFRCDPISEHNRLYWYRQTLGQGPEFLTYFQNEAQLEKSRLLSDRFSAERPKGSFSTLEIQRTEQGDSAMYLCASNPHYGELFFGEGSRLTVL.

This clonotype came up a few times. The V gene is TRBV6-5, the J gene TRBJ2-1, with 7 bases that match TRBD2. CDR1 and CDR2 (germline): MNHEY, SVGAGI. This CDR3 is 15 amino acids long. With 3 bases clipped from V and 9 bases from J, the junction kept 11 bases outside the gene matches. In DNA form, the CDR3 reads TGTGCCAGCAGTTATGACCCTAGCGGTTGGGGTGAGCAGTTCTTC. Translated, it gives CASSYDPSGWGEQFF.

Of note for this clonotype: A much larger clone differs from this one at a single base, so this may be a read error. Likely a read error: the CDR3 ends without its conserved phenylalanine or tryptophan. The V gene is TRBV20-1, the J gene TRBJ2-5, with TRBD1 identical over 9 bases. CDR1 and CDR2 (germline): DFQATT, SNEGSKA (reference sequence). V shed 4 bases and J 4 bases; nucleotides not matched to a gene: 1. This CDR3 has 12 amino acids. CDR3 sequence (DNA): TGCAGTGCTACGGGACAGGGAGAGACCCAGTACATC. This sequence encodes CSATGQGETQYI.

This clonotype was counted ten times or more. The chain recombines TRBV6-5 with TRBJ1-5, with 9 bases fitting TRBD1. Trimming at V came to 7 bases and at J to 6 bases, leaving 4 bases not matched to a gene. The length of the CDR3 is 13 residues. Germline CDR1 MNHEY, CDR2 SVGAGI. CDR3 nucleotides: TGTGCCAGCAACAGGGGGCAGGGTCAGCCCCAGCATTTT. This encodes CASNRGQGQPQHF.

In this sample, this clonotype turned up a few times. The V and J genes are TRBV9 and TRBJ2-2; TRBD1 matches 7 bases. This CDR3 spans 15 amino acids. The germline CDR1 and CDR2 sequences are SGDLS and YYNGEE. V trimming: 4 bases; J trimming: 0 bases; junction bases outside the gene matches: 3. In DNA form, the CDR3 reads TGTGCCAGCAGCATAGACAGGGCGAACACCGGGGAGCTGTTTTTT. It codes for CASSIDRANTGELFF.